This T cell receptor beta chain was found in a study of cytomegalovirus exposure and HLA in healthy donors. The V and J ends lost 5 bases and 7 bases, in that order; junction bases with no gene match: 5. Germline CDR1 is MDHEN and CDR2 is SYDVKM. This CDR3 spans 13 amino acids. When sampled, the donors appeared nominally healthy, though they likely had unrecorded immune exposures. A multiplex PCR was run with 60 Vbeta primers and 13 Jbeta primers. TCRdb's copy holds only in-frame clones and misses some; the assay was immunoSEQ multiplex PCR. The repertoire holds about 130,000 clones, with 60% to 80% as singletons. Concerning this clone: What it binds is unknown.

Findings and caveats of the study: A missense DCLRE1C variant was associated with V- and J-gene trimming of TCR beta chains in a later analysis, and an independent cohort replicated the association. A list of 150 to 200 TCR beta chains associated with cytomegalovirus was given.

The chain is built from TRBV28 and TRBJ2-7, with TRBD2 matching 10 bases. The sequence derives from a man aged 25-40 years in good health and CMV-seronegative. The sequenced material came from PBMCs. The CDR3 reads CASSLSGRQEQYF. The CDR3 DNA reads TGTGCCAGCAGTCTTAGCGGGAGGCAAGAGCAGTACTTC. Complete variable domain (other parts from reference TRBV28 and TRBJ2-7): DVKVTQSSRYLVKRTGEKVFLECVQDMDHENMFWYRQDPGLGLRLIYFSYDVKMKEKGDIPEGYSVSREKKERFSLILESASTNQTSMYLCASSLSGRQEQYFGPGTRLTVT.